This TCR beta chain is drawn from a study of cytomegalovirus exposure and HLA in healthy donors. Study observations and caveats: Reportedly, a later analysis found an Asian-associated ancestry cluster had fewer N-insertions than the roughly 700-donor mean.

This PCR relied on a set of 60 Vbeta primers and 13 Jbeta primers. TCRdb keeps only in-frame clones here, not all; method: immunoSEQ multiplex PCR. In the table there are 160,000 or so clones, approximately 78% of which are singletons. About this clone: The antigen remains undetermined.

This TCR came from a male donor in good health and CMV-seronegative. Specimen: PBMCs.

The CDR3 DNA follows: TGCGCCAGCACCCCCCCGGGACTAGCGGGAGGAGGGAACACCGGGGAGCTGTTTTTT. Protein product: CASTPPGLAGGGNTGELFF. V usage is TRBV5-1 and J usage is TRBJ2-2; 15 nucleotides agree with TRBD2. Trimming took 6 bases from V and 1 from J; bases not matched to a gene: 10. The CDR3 is 19 residues long. Germline loops: CDR1 SGHRS, CDR2 YFSETQ. Complete variable domain (other parts from reference TRBV5-1 and TRBJ2-2): KAGVTQTPRYLIKTRGQQVTLSCSPISGHRSVSWYQQTPGQGLQFLFEYFSETQRNKGNFPGRFSGRQFSNSRSEMNVSTLELGDSALYLCASTPPGLAGGGNTGELFFGEGSRLTVL.